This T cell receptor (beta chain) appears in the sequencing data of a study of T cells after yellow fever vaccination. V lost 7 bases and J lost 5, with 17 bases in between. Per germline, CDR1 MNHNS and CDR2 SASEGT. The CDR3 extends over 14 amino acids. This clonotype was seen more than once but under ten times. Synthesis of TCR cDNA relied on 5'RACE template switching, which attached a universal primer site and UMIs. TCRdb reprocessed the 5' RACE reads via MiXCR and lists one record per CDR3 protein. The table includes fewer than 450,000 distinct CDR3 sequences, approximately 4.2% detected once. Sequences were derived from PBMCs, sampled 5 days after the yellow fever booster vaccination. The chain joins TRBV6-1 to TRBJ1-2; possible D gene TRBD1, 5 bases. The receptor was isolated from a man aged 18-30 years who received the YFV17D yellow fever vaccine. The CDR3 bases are TGTGCCAGCACTAGAGGGACCGAAGGATATGGCTACACCTTC. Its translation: CASTRGTEGYGYTF.